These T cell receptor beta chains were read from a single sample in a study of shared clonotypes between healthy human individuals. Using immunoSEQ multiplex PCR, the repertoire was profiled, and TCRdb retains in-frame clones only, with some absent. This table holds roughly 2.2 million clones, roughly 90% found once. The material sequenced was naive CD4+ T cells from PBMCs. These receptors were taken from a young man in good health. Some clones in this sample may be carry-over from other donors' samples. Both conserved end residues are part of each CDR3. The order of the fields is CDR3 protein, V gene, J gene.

CDR3: CASSLEGLGSGYTF; V: TRBV5-1; J: TRBJ1-2
CDR3: CASSSKQGADEQYF; V: TRBV5-4; J: TRBJ2-7
CDR3: CASSEGQGVYNEQFF; V: TRBV6-5; J: TRBJ2-1
CDR3: CASRQDGESGELFF; V: TRBV6-6; J: TRBJ2-2
CDR3: CASSSGTWTSGTGANVLTF; V: TRBV5-1; J: TRBJ2-6
CDR3: CASSLTDSWNYEQYF; V: TRBV7-6; J: TRBJ2-7
CDR3: CASSVGRGPYEQYF; V: TRBV7-2; J: TRBJ2-7
CDR3: CASTPSGSGVSGELFF; V: TRBV28; J: TRBJ2-2
CDR3: CAWSEWVNTEAFF; V: TRBV30; J: TRBJ1-1
CDR3: CASSPSDRVTYNEQFF; V: TRBV5-4; J: TRBJ2-1
CDR3: CASSPDSYQETQYF; V: TRBV19; J: TRBJ2-5
CDR3: CASSEYLGQGEAFF; V: TRBV25-1; J: TRBJ1-1
CDR3: CASSTGQLRTDTQYF; V: TRBV7-2; J: TRBJ2-3
CDR3: CASSKCQGHYPWGYTF; V: TRBV21-1; J: TRBJ1-2
CDR3: CASRLAGGAYEQYF; V: TRBV27; J: TRBJ2-7
CDR3: CASSFNYNEQFF; V: TRBV4-1; J: TRBJ2-1
CDR3: CASSLGLAGGVNEQFF; V: TRBV5-1; J: TRBJ2-1
CDR3: CASSLPPNYEQYF; V: TRBV5-1; J: TRBJ2-7
CDR3: CAISSEGRTDTQYF; V: TRBV10-3; J: TRBJ2-3
CDR3: CAVGRRLNTEAFF; V: TRBV6-5; J: TRBJ1-1
CDR3: CASSAGGAGETQYF; V: TRBV6-1; J: TRBJ2-5
CDR3: CASLRDNSGANVLTF; V: TRBV28; J: TRBJ2-6
CDR3: CASSSGTAPGNTIYF; V: TRBV5-1; J: TRBJ1-3
CDR3: CASSRTGPAYGYTF; V: TRBV18; J: TRBJ1-2
CDR3: CASSIGLANTGELFF; V: TRBV19; J: TRBJ2-2
CDR3: CASSLVGAGNYGYTF; V: TRBV5-6; J: TRBJ1-2
CDR3: CASSSPKSSPSEETQYF; V: TRBV11-2; J: TRBJ2-5
CDR3: CASSPFGLAVQETQYF; V: TRBV4-1; J: TRBJ2-5
CDR3: CASSVQGIEQYF; V: TRBV6-5; J: TRBJ2-7
CDR3: CASSLGSGTGDSYEQYF; V: TRBV23-1; J: TRBJ2-7
CDR3: CAISLRPGRTPGSNTEAFF; V: TRBV10-3; J: TRBJ1-1
CDR3: CASSSPGTSGYEQYF; V: TRBV5-4; J: TRBJ2-7
CDR3: CASRASGEGRSTQYF; V: TRBV11-2; J: TRBJ2-3
CDR3: CASSFKQGSYEQYF; V: TRBV7-2; J: TRBJ2-7
CDR3: CASSRARVAVDNEQFF; V: TRBV7-2; J: TRBJ2-1
CDR3: CASSQGQTWLEKLFF; V: TRBV6-1; J: TRBJ1-4
CDR3: CASSLSVGVLKGYTF; V: TRBV27; J: TRBJ1-2
CDR3: CASSYPTGGQETQYF; V: TRBV6-7; J: TRBJ2-5
CDR3: CASSGTDGTNQPQHF; V: TRBV6-1; J: TRBJ1-5
CDR3: CAISESWEPTGELFF; V: TRBV10-3; J: TRBJ2-2
CDR3: CASSSGTSGRFGNEQFF; V: TRBV7-9; J: TRBJ2-1
CDR3: CASRTGTSSPGGELFF; V: TRBV2; J: TRBJ2-2
CDR3: CASSPVPMSDTQYF; V: TRBV18; J: TRBJ2-3
CDR3: CASSRQGLNVPQHF; V: TRBV27; J: TRBJ1-5
CDR3: CASSQADRGEVF; V: TRBV14; J: TRBJ2-1